This T cell receptor beta chain was found in a study of pediatric ulcerative colitis. Looked up from germline, CDR1 is MNHEY and CDR2 is SVGAGI. Trimming stripped 2 bases from V and 5 bases from J, with 15 bases between. The CDR3 contains 16 residues. The repertoire was sequenced with immunoSEQ multiplex PCR; TCRdb's copy has only in-frame clones and lacks some. The table records 60,000 or so clones, about 80% of them present only once. The receptor was isolated from a boy aged 5 to 17 with moderate ulcerative colitis. The V call is TRBV6-5, the J call TRBJ1-4; D is undetermined. Sequencing was carried out using blood. The CDR3 DNA sequence: TGTGCCAGCAGTTACCTGGCAGGAGCGCGGAATGAAAAACTGTTTTTT. Its protein product is CASSYLAGARNEKLFF.